One sample yielded the 32 T cell receptor beta chains listed below, sequenced in a study of blood T cell repertoires in COVID-19. Some clones are missing from TCRdb's copy, which holds only in-frame ones; the method was immunoSEQ multiplex PCR. Of approximately 160,000 clones detected, roughly 88% appear once; the ten largest clones hold roughly 9%. Sample: peripheral blood. These receptors came from a woman aged 80 or older with active or convalescent COVID-19.

This clone is a singleton in its sample. This chain joins TRBV12-3 or TRBV12-4 and TRBJ1-4; possibly TRBD1 for D (6 bases). The CDR3 is made up of 12 amino acids. V was clipped by 6 bases and J by 8 bases, with 10 bases between them. The DNA of the CDR3 is TGTGCCAGCAGCCAGACAGGAGAAAAACTGTTTTTT. Translated: CASSQTGEKLFF.

V is TRBV6-5 and J is TRBJ1-3, with D tentatively TRBD1 (5 bases). Germline-derived CDR1 and CDR2 are MNHEY and SVGAGI. Trimming removed 10 bases at V and 3 bases at J, with 16 bases between. There are 14 residues in the CDR3. The CDR3 loop is CATIRQGSGNTIYF. As DNA, the CDR3 is TGTGCCACCATAAGGCAGGGTAGTGGAAACACCATATATTTT.

The chain couples TRBV5-6 to TRBJ1-2; 7 nucleotides line up with TRBD1. CDR1 is SGHDT and CDR2 is YYEEEE in the germline V gene. CDR3 length: 11 residues. The J segment lost 8 bases and the V segment lost 4 bases, leaving 2 bases of the junction unmatched. The CDR3 coding sequence is TGTGCCAGCAGCCGACAGGGAGGCTACACCTTC. It yields the protein CASSRQGGYTF. The full variable domain, in which reference TRBV5-6 and TRBJ1-2 provide the parts outside the CDR3, is DAGVTQSPTHLIKTRGQQVTLRCSPKSGHDTVSWYQQALGQGPQFIFQYYEEEERQRGNFPDRFSGHQFPNYSSELNVNALLLGDSALYLCASSRQGGYTFGSGTRLTVV.

The rearrangement uses TRBV7-2 and TRBJ2-7; TRBD1 agrees at 9 bases. J was trimmed by 2 bases and V by 3 bases; bases with no gene match: 2. CDR3 size: 14 residues. Germline lookup yields CDR1 SGHTA and CDR2 FQGNSA. The CDR3 nucleotides are TGTGCCAGCAGCTTCCGACAGGGGGCCTACGAGCAGTACTTC. It translates to CASSFRQGAYEQYF.

The chain links TRBV7-2 to TRBJ1-1, with TRBD1 identical over 11 bases. CDR1 and CDR2 (germline): SGHTA, FQGNSA. J was trimmed by 11 bases and V by 6 bases; bases with no gene match: 5. This CDR3 contains 12 residues. The CDR3 reads CASSSGQGVAFF. The CDR3 DNA is TGTGCCAGCAGTTCGGGACAGGGGGTCGCTTTCTTT.

This chain links TRBV3-1 (or the pseudogene TRBV3-2) with TRBJ2-2; 11 bases agree with TRBD2. This CDR3 spans 17 amino acids. In germline, CDR1 is LGHDT, CDR2 YNNKEL (reference sequence). Trimming took 3 bases from V and 1 from J; bases not matched to a gene: 4. The CDR3 DNA follows: TGTGCCAGCAGCCAGCTTACTAGCGGGGGGAACACCGGGGAGCTGTTTTTT. This sequence encodes CASSQLTSGGNTGELFF.

This chain links TRBV19 with TRBJ1-2; D ambiguous. Trimming left V 2 bases short and J 2 bases short, with 12 bases between. CDR1 and CDR2 (germline): LNHDA, SQIVND (reference sequence). This CDR3 is 15 amino acids long. CDR3 loop: CASSIINRENYGYTF. CDR3 nucleotide sequence: TGTGCCAGTAGTATAATAAACCGAGAAAACTATGGCTACACCTTC.

The chain recombines TRBV10-3 with TRBJ1-2; D is unresolved. Germline values: CDR1 ENHRY, CDR2 SYGVKD. V lost 2 bases, J lost 4 bases, and 8 bases lay in between. The CDR3 has 13 residues. Here the CDR3 reads CAISEEVGYGYTF. CDR3 coding DNA: TGTGCCATCAGTGAGGAGGTGGGCTATGGCTACACCTTC.

The chain employs TRBV7-9 and TRBJ1-4; the D gene is possibly TRBD1 (5 bases). Germline lookup yields CDR1 SEHNR and CDR2 FQNEAQ (reference sequence). The V end was cut by 5 bases, the J end by 8 bases, with 18 bases between. The CDR3 covers 15 residues. The CDR3 DNA follows: TGTGCCAGCAGCCGGGGGTGGGAACGGGGCGAAAAACTGTTTTTT. Its translation: CASSRGWERGEKLFF.

The chain links TRBV10-3 to TRBJ2-3, with D perhaps matching TRBD2 (6 bases). The CDR3 covers 16 residues. The V end lost 0 bases, the J end lost 4 bases, and 14 bases lay between the germline ends. Per germline, CDR1 ENHRY and CDR2 SYGVKD. For the CDR3, the DNA is TGTGCCATCAGTGAGTCGGGGACGGGGGTGGCAGATACGCAGTATTTT. It translates to CAISESGTGVADTQYF.

This sequence joins TRBV19 and TRBJ2-2, with D perhaps matching TRBD1 (5 bases). This CDR3 is built from 13 residues. V was shortened by 6 bases and J by 4 bases, with 9 bases between the two germline ends. Germline V CDR1 and CDR2: LNHDA, SQIVND (reference sequence). The CDR3 loop reads CASSLRVTGELFF. As DNA, the CDR3 is TGTGCCAGTAGCCTCAGGGTCACCGGGGAGCTGTTTTTT.

The chain combines TRBV3-1 (or the pseudogene TRBV3-2) with TRBJ2-2, with D possibly TRBD1 on 5 matching bases. The V end lost 1 base, the J end lost 4 bases, and 7 bases lay between the germline ends. The CDR3 totals 14 residues. CDR1 and CDR2 (germline): LGHDT, YNNKEL (reference sequence). DNA of the CDR3: TGTGCCAGCAGCCAAGGTCAGGGCACCGGGGAGCTGTTTTTT. Amino acid sequence: CASSQGQGTGELFF.

The V gene is TRBV29-1, the J gene TRBJ1-2; 8 bases are shared with TRBD1. Germline V lookup: CDR1 SQVTM, CDR2 ANQGSEA. V was pared by 1 base and J by 6 bases, with 4 bases of the junction left unmatched. The CDR3 totals 13 residues. The CDR3 loop reads CSVEGQGLDGYTF. CDR3 bases: TGCAGCGTTGAAGGACAGGGGTTGGATGGCTACACCTTC.

The chain is built from TRBV6-4 and TRBJ2-3; 10 positions agree with TRBD1. Germline loops: CDR1 MRHNA, CDR2 SNTAGT. After removal of 2 bases from V and 1 base from J, the junction contained 0 bases not matched to a gene. The CDR3 extends over 15 amino acids. This chain's CDR3 is CASSDGTGGTDTQYF. The CDR3 DNA sequence: TGTGCCAGCAGTGACGGGACAGGGGGCACAGATACGCAGTATTTT.

The chain couples TRBV6-2 or TRBV6-3 to TRBJ2-2; a weak D match, TRBD1 (6 bases). Trimming took off 5 bases at V and 4 bases at J, with 29 bases between the two ends. The CDR3 has 20 amino acids. The V gene's germline CDR1 is MNHEY and CDR2 SVGEGT. CDR3 amino acids: CASSTGTPGITSSVTGELFF. The CDR3 region has the DNA TGTGCCAGCAGTACCGGGACACCCGGGATTACCTCCTCTGTCACCGGGGAGCTGTTTTTT.

This clone was picked up one time. The V call is TRBV3-1 (or the pseudogene TRBV3-2), the J call TRBJ1-2, with no clear D. This CDR3 region has 12 residues. V was cut by 1 base and J by 8 bases, with 8 bases left in between. Germline loops: CDR1 LGHDT, CDR2 YNNKEL (reference sequence). The CDR3 DNA reads TGTGCCAGCAGCCAAGCGGGGTTGGGCTACACCTTC. As protein: CASSQAGLGYTF.

V and J are TRBV7-9 and TRBJ2-7; weak D call: TRBD1 (6 bases). CDR3 size: 15 residues. The V end lost 5 bases, the J end lost 2 bases, and 16 bases lay between the germline ends. The germline CDR1 and CDR2 sequences are SEHNR and FQNEAQ (reference sequence). CDR3 residues: CASSNRTVEPYEQYF. Written as DNA, the CDR3 is TGTGCCAGCAGCAACCGGACAGTCGAACCCTACGAGCAGTACTTC.

The sample holds many counts of this clone. This chain uses TRBV7-9 with TRBJ2-3, with 12 bases aligning to TRBD2. V gave up 3 bases and J gave up 6 bases; unmatched junction bases: 7. There are 16 residues in the CDR3. From germline, CDR1 is SEHNR and CDR2 FQNEAQ (reference sequence). The CDR3 sequence is CASSLASGGAWDTQYF. In DNA, the CDR3 is TGTGCCAGCAGCTTGGCTAGCGGGGGGGCCTGGGATACGCAGTATTTT.

V and J are TRBV5-6 and TRBJ2-7; 9 nucleotides align to TRBD1. The V gene's germline CDR1 is SGHDT and CDR2 YYEEEE. The trim removed 4 bases at V and 4 bases at J, leaving 6 bases unmatched. The CDR3 has 14 amino acids. CDR3 DNA: TGTGCCAGCAGCAAGGGACAGGGAACTTACGAGCAGTACTTC. Residues: CASSKGQGTYEQYF.

This clone came up once. V is TRBV29-1 and J is TRBJ1-1, with a weak D call TRBD1 (6 bases). The CDR3 runs 14 residues. Trimming took 7 bases from V and 4 from J, leaving 19 bases between them. Germline CDR1 reads SQVTM; CDR2 reads ANQGSEA. Here the CDR3 DNA reads TGCAGCGCTCACGGTGCAGGGGTGGGCACTGAAGCTTTCTTT. This encodes CSAHGAGVGTEAFF. The full variable domain, with the rest looked up from reference TRBV29-1 and TRBJ1-1, is SAVISQKPSRDICQRGTSLTIQCQVDSQVTMMFWYRQQPGQSLTLIATANQGSEATYESGFVIDKFPISRPNLTFSTLTVSNMSPEDSSIYLCSAHGAGVGTEAFFGQGTRLTVV.

CDR3 nucleotide sequence: TGTGCCAGCAGCTTTTACAACCAAGAGACCCAGTACTTC. Translating it yields CASSFYNQETQYF. The rearrangement uses TRBV11-2 and TRBJ2-5; D gene uncertain. The V gene's germline CDR1 is SGHAT and CDR2 FQNNGV. The V end lost 3 bases, the J end lost 0 bases, and 5 bases lay between the germline ends. There are 13 residues in the CDR3.

About this clone itself: Distinct nucleotide sequences in the sample also encode this CDR3. The V gene is TRBV19, the J gene TRBJ1-5; the match to TRBD1 covers 7 bases. V lost 1 base, J lost 7 bases, and 7 bases stayed unmatched. Germline V gives CDR1 LNHDA, CDR2 SQIVND (reference sequence). The CDR3 runs 15 residues. CDR3 sequence reads: CASSIVAGGNQPQHF. CDR3 DNA sequence: TGTGCCAGTAGTATAGTGGCAGGGGGGAACCAGCCCCAGCATTTT. The full variable domain, rest sourced from reference TRBV19 and TRBJ1-5, is DGGITQSPKYLFRKEGQNVTLSCEQNLNHDAMYWYRQDPGQGLRLIYYSQIVNDFQKGDIAEGYSVSREKKESFPLTVTSAQKNPTAFYLCASSIVAGGNQPQHFGDGTRLSIL.

V gene TRBV7-2 combines with J gene TRBJ2-1, with TRBD2 identical over 7 bases. Germline CDR1 is SGHTA and CDR2 is FQGNSA. The CDR3 runs 15 residues. V dropped 0 bases and J dropped 4; count of bases not matched to a gene: 3. The CDR3 spells CASSLASGLYNEQFF. The CDR3 coding sequence is TGTGCCAGCAGCTTAGCGTCGGGACTATACAATGAGCAGTTCTTC.

The V gene is TRBV12-3 or TRBV12-4, the J gene TRBJ1-2; D is unclear. The germline V and J ends were trimmed by 5 bases and 5 bases, with 12 bases remaining between them. CDR3 length: 13 residues. Here the CDR3 DNA reads TGTGCCAGCAGTCCTCGTAGGGAGTATGGCTACACCTTC. Translating it yields CASSPRREYGYTF.

This rearrangement joins TRBV7-9 to TRBJ2-2; D perhaps matches TRBD1 (6 bases). The germline V gene encodes CDR1 SEHNR and CDR2 FQNEAQ (reference sequence). This CDR3 comprises 16 residues. V was trimmed by 6 bases and J by 4 bases, leaving 18 bases between them. In DNA form, the CDR3 reads TGTGCCAGCAGACCCCCTTCAGGGGATTTCACCGGGGAGCTGTTTTTT. Translated, it gives CASRPPSGDFTGELFF.

The V and J genes are TRBV7-2 and TRBJ2-5, with TRBD2 matching 11 bases. CDR3 length: 14 residues. V dropped 3 bases and J dropped 5; count of bases not matched to a gene: 2. Per germline, CDR1 SGHTA and CDR2 FQGNSA. As DNA, the CDR3 is TGTGCCAGCAGCTTTAGCGGGGGGGCGGAGACCCAGTACTTC. This codes for CASSFSGGAETQYF.

The V gene is TRBV4-3, the J gene TRBJ2-1; TRBD2 aligns across 8 bases. The CDR3 contains 17 residues. V gave up 3 bases and J gave up 8 bases; unmatched junction bases: 15. Germline CDR1 LGHNA, CDR2 YSLEER. The CDR3 DNA follows: TGCGCCAGCAGCCAGTCCGGACTAAGCGGGAGCTGGCATGAGCAGTTCTTC. The encoded protein is CASSQSGLSGSWHEQFF.

The rearrangement joins TRBV5-1 to TRBJ2-1; TRBD2 agrees at 7 bases. The junction had 4 bases not matched to a gene; V was cut back by 4 bases and J by 0 bases. CDR3 length equals 15 residues. CDR1 and CDR2 from the germline V gene are SGHRS and YFSETQ. CDR3 protein: CASSRGGGSYNEQFF. The CDR3 nucleotides read TGCGCCAGCAGCCGAGGCGGGGGCTCCTACAATGAGCAGTTCTTC.

CDR3 residues: CASSSLGLAGGTDTQYF. The CDR3 DNA sequence: TGTGCCAGCAGCTCGTTAGGACTAGCGGGGGGGACAGATACGCAGTATTTT. The chain links TRBV13 to TRBJ2-3; 15 bases are a match to TRBD2. The CDR3 contains 17 residues. V shed 4 bases, J shed 3 bases, and the junction held 5 bases outside the gene matches. Germline V gene data show CDR1 as PRHDT and CDR2 as FYEKMQ (reference sequence).

The rearrangement links TRBV27 to TRBJ1-3; D not resolved. The CDR3 length is 13 residues. The germline V gene encodes CDR1 MNHEY and CDR2 SMNVEV (reference sequence). V was cut by 7 bases and J by 4 bases, with 11 bases left in between. CDR3 nucleotides: TGTGCCAGCATGCGGGAGGGAGGAAACACCATATATTTT. This gives the protein CASMREGGNTIYF.

This clone was observed a few times. The J gene is TRBJ2-3, the V gene TRBV2; possible D gene TRBD2, 7 bases. The CDR3 extends over 15 amino acids. In germline, CDR1 is SNHLY, CDR2 FYNNEI. V dropped 2 bases and J dropped 2 bases, with 11 bases sitting between them. CDR3 sequence (DNA): TGTGCCAGCAGTGAATACGGGGGGCCCACAGATACGCAGTATTTT. Translated: CASSEYGGPTDTQYF.

V usage is TRBV3-1 (or the pseudogene TRBV3-2) and J usage is TRBJ1-6, with unresolved D. Germline V CDR1 and CDR2: LGHDT, YNNKEL (reference sequence). The ends were cut back, 0 bases at V and 10 bases at J, with 10 bases in the middle. The CDR3 has 14 amino acids. The CDR3 sequence: CASSQEWRGSPLHF. For the CDR3, the DNA is TGTGCCAGCAGCCAAGAATGGCGAGGGTCACCCCTCCACTTT.